This TCR beta chain stems from a study of shared clonotypes between healthy human individuals. Study as a whole: Researchers assigned three CD4 naive, three CD4 memory, two CD8 naive and one CD8 memory plate to each donor.

Notes on the study in general: Non-shared clonotypes showed lower generation probabilities than clonotypes common to all four donors.

The CDR3 contains 11 residues. Germline V CDR1 and CDR2: SNHLY, FYNNEI. V was clipped by 6 bases and J by 6 bases, with 9 bases between them. The data were produced by immunoSEQ multiplex PCR, yet TCRdb's version contains in-frame clones alone and is incomplete. The sample gives some 100,000 clones, about 70% of which show up once; under 25% is in the top ten. Comment on this clone: Its antigen is not known.

The specimen sequenced was memory CD8+ T cells sorted from blood. Subset defined: CD45RO+ cells pooled with CCR7-negative TemRA cells. This TCR was sampled from a woman aged 30 to 39 in good health. The J gene is TRBJ2-7, the V gene TRBV2; D gene uncertain. The DNA of the CDR3 is TGTGCCAGCAGCCAGTCGGTCGAGCAGTACTTC. Protein: CASSQSVEQYF.